The present entry profiles one T cell receptor beta chain with its context. V was trimmed by 5 bases and J by 7 bases, leaving 20 bases between them. This CDR3 is 16 amino acids long. CDR1 and CDR2 from the germline V gene are SEHNR and FQNEAQ (reference sequence). 60 Vbeta and 13 Jbeta primers were used in PCR. The assay was immunoSEQ multiplex PCR, and TCRdb's table has in-frame clones only and misses some. The sample lists under 200,000 clones; 60% to 85% were seen once. This sample stems from a study of cytomegalovirus exposure and HLA in healthy donors. The rearrangement joins TRBV7-9 to TRBJ1-4, with D perhaps matching TRBD1 (6 bases). The sequence derives from a middle-aged woman in good health and CMV-seropositive. The sequenced sample was PBMCs. The CDR3 spells CASSPLGRGEGEKLFF. The CDR3 DNA reads TGTGCCAGCAGCCCCCTGGGCAGGGGCGAAGGTGAAAAACTGTTTTTT.